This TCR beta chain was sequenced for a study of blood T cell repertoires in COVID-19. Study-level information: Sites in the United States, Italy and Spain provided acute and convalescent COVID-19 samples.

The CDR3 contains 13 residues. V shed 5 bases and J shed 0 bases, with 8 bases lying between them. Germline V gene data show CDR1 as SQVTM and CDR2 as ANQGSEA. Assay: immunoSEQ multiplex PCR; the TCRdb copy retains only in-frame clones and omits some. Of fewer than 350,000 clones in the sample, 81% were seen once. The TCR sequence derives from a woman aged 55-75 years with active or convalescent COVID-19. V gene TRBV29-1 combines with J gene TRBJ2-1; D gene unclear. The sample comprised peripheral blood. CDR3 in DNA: TGCAGCGTTTTGAGCGTCTCCTACAATGAGCAGTTCTTC. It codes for CSVLSVSYNEQFF.